This TCR beta chain was observed in a study of naive and memory T cell subsets. Study-level points and caveats: A few larger clonotypes appeared in naive repertoires, especially CD8, possibly memory cells re-expressing CD45RA.

This CDR3 has 15 residues. Two oligonucleotides, mixed equimolar, formed the beta constant-region primer covering TRBC1 and TRBC2. Four rounds of PCR amplified the ligated cDNA using nested alpha and beta constant-region primers plus SP2. TCRdb processed the UMI-ligation and nested PCR reads anew with MiXCR; each CDR3 protein has one entry. Here the sample spans 99,000 or so distinct CDR3 sequences, about 14% being singletons. As for this clonotype: Its antigen remains unknown.

The TCR comes from a human donor in good health. Sequencing input: naive CD8+ T cells from blood. The chain couples TRBV21-1 to TRBJ1-6. TRBV21-1 is a pseudogene locus. CDR3 nucleotide sequence: TGTGCCAGCAGCCGAGCGACGGTAATTGATTCACCCCTCCACTTT. Protein: CASSRATVIDSPLHF.